These 30 T cell receptor beta chains originate from one sample sequenced in a study of blood T cells in healthy people across ages. The use of a sample-barcoded 5' primer and a J-beta primer mix characterized a second PCR of roughly 6 to 12 cycles. In TCRdb, the 5' RACE reads were re-called with MiXCR into one record per CDR3 protein. The repertoire holds around 1.1 million distinct CDR3 sequences, less than 45% seen once, with less than 15% in the top ten. Sample: blood. The receptors derive from a man between 18 and 35 years old in good health.

The chain recombines TRBV13 with TRBJ2-1; TRBD2 might be the D (6 bases). This CDR3 is built from 16 residues. The V end was cut by 5 bases, the J end by 4 bases, with 18 bases between. From germline, CDR1 is PRHDT and CDR2 FYEKMQ (reference sequence). The CDR3 sequence is CASSVASGLHYNEQFF. The CDR3, as DNA: TGTGCCAGCAGCGTAGCCTCGGGACTCCATTACAATGAGCAGTTCTTC.

This clonotype was observed a few times. The chain links TRBV7-9 to TRBJ1-1, with D perhaps TRBD1 (5 bases). Trimming took off 7 bases at V and 4 bases at J, with 16 bases between the two ends. The CDR3 sequence is 14 residues long. The V gene's germline CDR1 is SEHNR and CDR2 FQNEAQ (reference sequence). DNA of the CDR3: TGTGCCAGCACCCTCGGGGCTTTCAGCACTGAAGCTTTCTTT. This sequence encodes CASTLGAFSTEAFF. The full variable domain, its missing parts supplied by reference TRBV7-9 and TRBJ1-1, is DTGVSQNPRHKITKRGQNVTFRCDPISEHNRLYWYRQTLGQGPEFLTYFQNEAQLEKSRLLSDRFSAERPKGSFSTLEIQRTEQGDSAMYLCASTLGAFSTEAFFGQGTRLTVV.

This clonotype was counted only a few times. V is TRBV18 and J is TRBJ1-5; D unresolved. This CDR3 spans 17 amino acids. The V end was cut by 3 bases, the J end by 0 bases, with 15 bases between. CDR1 KGHSH and CDR2 LQKENI come from the germline V gene. CDR3: CASSPRSGDYSNQPQHF. CDR3 in DNA: TGTGCCAGCTCACCTCGATCGGGAGACTATAGCAATCAGCCCCAGCATTTT.

The chain has TRBV19 and TRBJ1-1; 11 nucleotides match TRBD1. CDR1 is LNHDA and CDR2 is SQIVND in the germline V gene (reference sequence). V dropped 7 bases and J dropped 3; count of bases not matched to a gene: 7. This CDR3 contains 15 residues. CDR3 bases: TGTGCCAGTACGGGACAGGGGGGGGAACACACTGAAGCTTTCTTT. Translated: CASTGQGGEHTEAFF.

The V gene is TRBV12-3 or TRBV12-4, the J gene TRBJ1-1; D gene unclear. This CDR3 region has 12 residues. The V end lost 6 bases, the J end lost 6 bases, and 11 bases lay between the germline ends. As DNA, the CDR3 is TGTGCCAGCAGCACCGGACTGTCTGAAGCTTTCTTT. Protein product: CASSTGLSEAFF.

V is TRBV24-1 and J is TRBJ2-1; 8 bases match TRBD2. V was pared by 3 bases and J by 2 bases, with 8 bases of the junction left unmatched. CDR1 is KGHDR and CDR2 is SFDVKD in the germline V gene. There are 17 residues in the CDR3. The CDR3 reads CATSDTPGGRTYNEQFF. The CDR3 region has the DNA TGTGCCACCAGTGATACCCCCGGCGGGAGGACCTACAATGAGCAGTTCTTC.

The chain joins TRBV4-2 to TRBJ1-2; TRBD1 matches 7 bases. Germline CDR1 is LGHNA and CDR2 is YNFKEQ. The J segment lost 3 bases and the V segment lost 4 bases, leaving 8 bases of the junction unmatched. The length of the CDR3 is 15 residues. The CDR3 DNA sequence: TGTGCCAGCAGCCCCGAGCTAGGACAGGACTATGGCTACACCTTC. It is translated as CASSPELGQDYGYTF.

There are many counts of this clonotype. The chain employs TRBV20-1 and TRBJ2-5; no definite D call. The CDR3 loop spans 13 amino acids. CDR1 DFQATT and CDR2 SNEGSKA come from the germline V gene (reference sequence). Trimming shortened V by 3 bases and J by 4 bases, and 12 bases separated the two germline ends. The CDR3 region has the DNA TGCAGTGCTAGGTGGGGATCGGGAGAGACCCAGTACTTC. It codes for CSARWGSGETQYF.

The chain is built from TRBV28 and TRBJ1-3; a possible D gene is TRBD1 (5 bases). In germline, CDR1 is MDHEN, CDR2 SYDVKM. The CDR3 has 15 amino acids. V lost 2 bases and J 4 bases, leaving 12 bases between the germline ends. The CDR3 coding sequence is TGTGCCAGCAGTTTAGGGGCAGCCGGCGGAAACACCATATATTTT. This codes for CASSLGAAGGNTIYF.

A few counts support this clonotype. This chain connects TRBV9 to TRBJ1-1; unclear D gene. From germline, CDR1 is SGDLS and CDR2 YYNGEE. CDR3 length equals 17 residues. Deletions cut 0 bases from V and 7 bases from J, with 22 bases between. CDR3 amino acids: CASSVGRTGEGPGEAFF. The CDR3 bases are TGTGCCAGCAGCGTAGGGCGGACTGGGGAAGGACCAGGTGAAGCTTTCTTT. The variable domain in full, completed from reference TRBV9 and TRBJ1-1, reads DSGVTQTPKHLITATGQRVTLRCSPRSGDLSVYWYQQSLDQGLQFLIQYYNGEERAKGNILERFSAQQFPDLHSELNLSSLELGDSALYFCASSVGRTGEGPGEAFFGQGTRLTVV.

V is TRBV7-9 and J is TRBJ2-4; D gene uncertain. The DNA end is more similar to TRBJ2-7, so the J call may be wrong. Germline values: CDR1 SEHNR, CDR2 FQNEAQ (reference sequence). The CDR3 has 15 amino acids. The CDR3: CASSREDGRPYEQYF. The CDR3 DNA reads as TGTGCCAGCAGCCGTGAGGACGGCCGTCCTTACGAGCAGTACTTC.

This clonotype was seen a handful of times. V usage is TRBV25-1 and J usage is TRBJ2-1; a weak D match, TRBD1 (5 bases). The CDR3 runs 12 residues. V lost 5 bases, J lost 9 bases, and 11 bases lay in between. The germline CDR1 and CDR2 sequences are MGHDK and SYGVNS. CDR3 sequence: CASSTGMSEQFF. CDR3 DNA sequence: TGTGCCAGCAGTACAGGTATGAGTGAGCAGTTCTTC.

The chain uses TRBV12-3 or TRBV12-4 and TRBJ1-5; D gene ambiguous. Trimming took off 4 bases at V and 7 bases at J, with 11 bases between the two ends. The CDR3 consists of 13 residues. CDR3 coding DNA: TGTGCCAGCAGTTATGTGGGGATGCAGCCCCAGCATTTT. Amino acids: CASSYVGMQPQHF.

V and J are TRBV5-6 and TRBJ1-2, with 7 positions matching TRBD1. J gave up 6 bases and V 4 bases, and 3 bases lay outside the gene matches. CDR1 is SGHDT, CDR2 YYEEEE, per germline. The CDR3 contains 12 residues. The CDR3 spells CASSPGQNGYTF. The CDR3 DNA sequence: TGTGCCAGCAGCCCGGGACAGAATGGCTACACCTTC.

This chain uses TRBV6-1 with TRBJ1-2; D remains unclear. Trimming removed 9 bases at V and 1 base at J, with 6 bases between. The CDR3 sequence is 11 residues long. Germline V gene lookup returns CDR1 MNHNS and CDR2 SASEGT. The CDR3 DNA reads as TGTGCCAGGCAGGATAACTATGGCTACACCTTC. Translated: CARQDNYGYTF.

The chain is built from TRBV6-5 and TRBJ1-1; possible D gene TRBD1, 6 bases. CDR1 is MNHEY, CDR2 SVGAGI, per germline. V dropped 6 bases and J dropped 2 bases, with 19 bases sitting between them. The CDR3 contains 16 residues. The DNA of the CDR3 is TGTGCCAGCAGCCCACGGGTGGGACATATAAACACTGAAGCTTTCTTT. This sequence encodes CASSPRVGHINTEAFF.

The chain combines TRBV30 with TRBJ2-7; 7 bases match TRBD1. Germline V gene data show CDR1 as GTSNPN and CDR2 as SVGIG (reference sequence). V was clipped by 4 bases and J by 7 bases; unmatched bases: 13. The CDR3 spans 14 residues. DNA for the CDR3: TGTGCCTGGATCAAACAGGGGTTAGTCGGGGAGCAGTACTTC. Encoded protein: CAWIKQGLVGEQYF.

This clonotype occurred a few times. The junction does not match germline at one end; this may be a read error. V and J are TRBV2 and TRBJ2-1; 9 nucleotides align to TRBD2. The CDR3 length is 14 residues. From germline, CDR1 is SNHLY and CDR2 FYNNEI. The CDR3 DNA reads TGTGCCAGCAGAGAAGTCCTCAGCGGGAGGGAGCAGTTCTTC. Amino acids: CASREVLSGREQFF. The whole variable domain, filled in from reference TRBV2 and TRBJ2-1, reads EPEVTQTPSHQVTQMGQEVILRCVPISNHLYFYWYRQILGQKVEFLVSFYNNEISEKSEIFDDQFSVERPDGSNFTLKIRSTKLEDSAMYFCASREVLSGREQFFGPGTRLTVL.

Regarding this clonotype: Sequence at one end of the junction differs from germline and may be a read error. V and J are TRBV11-1 and TRBJ1-2, with D tentatively TRBD1 (6 bases). This CDR3 comprises 18 residues. From germline, CDR1 is SGHAT and CDR2 FQDESV (reference sequence). The CDR3 coding sequence is TGTGCCGGCAGCTTTTCTGGTTCCAGGGGAAGTAAGAACTATGGCTACACCTTC. This encodes CAGSFSGSRGSKNYGYTF.

This clonotype was seen more than once but under ten times. Compared with germline, one end of the junction differs, possibly owing to a read error. The V and J genes are TRBV7-2 and TRBJ1-5; D call uncertain. This CDR3 region has 16 residues. The V gene's germline CDR1 is SGHTA and CDR2 FQGNSA. Here the CDR3 reads CAGSLVRFVDNQPQHF. The CDR3 DNA sequence: TGTGCCGGCAGCTTAGTTAGGTTTGTCGACAATCAGCCCCAGCATTTT.

The chain uses TRBV20-1 and TRBJ1-1; D might be TRBD1 (5 bases). Per the germline V gene, CDR1 is DFQATT and CDR2 is SNEGSKA (reference sequence). Trimming left V 6 bases short and J 1 base short, with 15 bases between. CDR3 length: 14 amino acids. DNA of the CDR3: TGCAGTGCCCCGAACCGAGGGACGAACACTGAAGCTTTCTTT. Its protein is CSAPNRGTNTEAFF.

This clonotype was observed a few times. The J gene is TRBJ1-2, the V gene TRBV14, with TRBD1 as a possible D gene (5 bases). Trimming removed 5 bases from V and 1 base from J, with 17 bases in between. CDR1 and CDR2 from the germline V gene are SGHDN and FVKESK. CDR3 length: 16 residues. CDR3 sequence reads: CASSERSGYINYGYTF. CDR3 nucleotide sequence: TGTGCCAGCAGCGAGAGGTCAGGGTACATTAACTATGGCTACACCTTC.

This clonotype has ten or more counts. V gene TRBV11-3 combines with J gene TRBJ2-3; D is unresolved. V was pared by 6 bases and J by 2 bases, with 9 bases between. CDR1 is SGHNT and CDR2 is YENEEA in the germline V gene. The CDR3 extends over 13 amino acids. CDR3 region: CASSSIYTDTQYF. CDR3 coding DNA: TGTGCCAGCAGTAGCATATACACAGATACGCAGTATTTT.

This clonotype occurred many times. The chain has TRBV29-1 and TRBJ2-1; tentatively, D is TRBD2 (5 bases). V was trimmed by 7 bases and J by 4 bases, leaving 11 bases between them. The V gene's germline CDR1 is SQVTM and CDR2 ANQGSEA. This CDR3 has 12 residues. This CDR3 is CSAQTTYNEQFF. DNA of the CDR3: TGCAGCGCACAGACTACGTACAATGAGCAGTTCTTC.

The genes are TRBV6-5 and TRBJ2-1; D assignment may be TRBD1 or TRBD2 (5 bases each). V was clipped by 6 bases and J by 2 bases, with 11 bases between them. CDR1 is MNHEY and CDR2 is SVGAGI in the germline V gene. This CDR3 region has 14 residues. CDR3 region: CASRERGAYNEQFF. The CDR3 region has the DNA TGTGCCAGCAGGGAGAGGGGCGCCTACAATGAGCAGTTCTTC.

J is TRBJ1-4 and V is TRBV27; D ambiguous. This CDR3 comprises 14 residues. Trimming cost V 3 bases and J 7 bases, with 12 bases left between them. The germline gives CDR1 MNHEY, CDR2 SMNVEV (reference sequence). The DNA for the CDR3 is TGTGCCAGCAGTTTTGATGAGGGCACTGAAAAACTGTTTTTT. Protein sequence: CASSFDEGTEKLFF. Together with reference TRBV27 and TRBJ1-4, the CDR3 gives the full variable domain: EAQVTQNPRYLITVTGKKLTVTCSQNMNHEYMSWYRQDPGLGLRQIYYSMNVEVTDKGDVPEGYKVSRKEKRNFPLILESPSPNQTSLYFCASSFDEGTEKLFFGSGTQLSVL.

This chain uses TRBV6-5 with TRBJ2-1; 7 bases are a match to TRBD1. The V gene end was trimmed by 4 bases and the J gene end by 6 bases; junction bases not matched to a gene: 15. There are 17 residues in the CDR3. Germline assignment: CDR1 MNHEY and CDR2 SVGAGI. The DNA for the CDR3 is TGTGCCAGCAGTTCGATAGGGGGCGGACCGGGCCCCAATGAGCAGTTCTTC. This encodes CASSSIGGGPGPNEQFF.

This clonotype was detected once. The chain is built from TRBV3-1 and TRBJ2-7; D gene uncertain. The germline V gene encodes CDR1 LGHDT and CDR2 YNNKEL (reference sequence). The CDR3 contains 14 residues. V shed 2 bases and J shed 2 bases, with 10 bases lying between them. The CDR3 nucleotides read TGTGCCAGCAGCCAACGCCTCCTTGCCTACGAGCAGTACTTC. It yields the protein CASSQRLLAYEQYF.

This clonotype was detected only a few times. The chain uses TRBV9 and TRBJ2-7; D might be TRBD2 (5 bases). The J call may be faulty, since TRBJ2-4 better matches the DNA end. The CDR3 totals 14 residues. CDR1 is SGDLS and CDR2 is YYNGEE in the germline V gene. The CDR3 DNA follows: TGTGCCAGCAGCGCCTCGAATACCGGGGACATTCAGTACTTC. It codes for CASSASNTGDIQYF.

The V and J genes are TRBV12-3 or TRBV12-4 and TRBJ2-3; 12 nucleotides align to TRBD1. V was pared by 2 bases and J by 8 bases, with 5 bases of the junction left unmatched. The CDR3 length is 15 residues. CDR3 region: CASSLLGQGAATQYF. The CDR3 DNA reads as TGTGCCAGCAGTTTATTGGGACAGGGGGCTGCTACGCAGTATTTT.